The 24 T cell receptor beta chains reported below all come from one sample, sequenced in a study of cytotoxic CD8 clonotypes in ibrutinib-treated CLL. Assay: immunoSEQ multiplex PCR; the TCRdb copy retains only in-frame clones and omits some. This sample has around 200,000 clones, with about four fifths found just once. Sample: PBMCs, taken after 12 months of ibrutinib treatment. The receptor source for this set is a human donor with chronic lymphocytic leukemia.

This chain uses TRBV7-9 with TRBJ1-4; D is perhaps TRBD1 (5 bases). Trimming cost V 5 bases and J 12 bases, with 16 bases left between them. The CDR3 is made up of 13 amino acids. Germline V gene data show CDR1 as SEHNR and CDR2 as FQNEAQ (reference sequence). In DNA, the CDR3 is TGTGCCAGCAGCGAATCCCTGGGGGGTGAACTGTTTTTT. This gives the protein CASSESLGGELFF. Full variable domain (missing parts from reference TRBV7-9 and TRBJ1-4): DTGVSQNPRHKITKRGQNVTFRCDPISEHNRLYWYRQTLGQGPEFLTYFQNEAQLEKSRLLSDRFSAERPKGSFSTLEIQRTEQGDSAMYLCASSESLGGELFFGSGTQLSVL.

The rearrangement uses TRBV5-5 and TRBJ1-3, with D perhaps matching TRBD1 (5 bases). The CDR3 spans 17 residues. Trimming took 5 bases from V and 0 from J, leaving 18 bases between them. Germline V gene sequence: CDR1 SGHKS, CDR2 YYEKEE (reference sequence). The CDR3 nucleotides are TGTGCCAGCAGTCCGGGGCCCGGACGGCGCTCTGGAAACACCATATATTTT. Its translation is CASSPGPGRRSGNTIYF.

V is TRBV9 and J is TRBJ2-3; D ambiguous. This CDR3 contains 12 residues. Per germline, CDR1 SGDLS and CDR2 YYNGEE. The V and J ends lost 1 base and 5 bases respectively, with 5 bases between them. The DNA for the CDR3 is TGTGCCAGCAGCGTAATGGGAGATACGCAGTATTTT. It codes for CASSVMGDTQYF.

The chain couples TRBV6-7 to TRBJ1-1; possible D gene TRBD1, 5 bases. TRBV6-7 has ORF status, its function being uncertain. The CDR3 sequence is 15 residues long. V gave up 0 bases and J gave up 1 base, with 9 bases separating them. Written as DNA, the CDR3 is TGTGCCAGCAGTTACTCGAGGAGGGGGAACACTGAAGCTTTCTTT. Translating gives CASSYSRRGNTEAFF.

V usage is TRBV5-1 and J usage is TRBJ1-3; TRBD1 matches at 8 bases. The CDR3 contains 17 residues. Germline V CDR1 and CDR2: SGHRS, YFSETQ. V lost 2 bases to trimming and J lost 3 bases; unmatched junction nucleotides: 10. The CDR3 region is CASSFQPQGANGNTIYF. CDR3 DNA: TGCGCCAGCAGCTTCCAACCCCAGGGGGCGAATGGAAACACCATATATTTT. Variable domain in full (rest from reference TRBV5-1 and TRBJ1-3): KAGVTQTPRYLIKTRGQQVTLSCSPISGHRSVSWYQQTPGQGLQFLFEYFSETQRNKGNFPGRFSGRQFSNSRSEMNVSTLELGDSALYLCASSFQPQGANGNTIYFGEGSWLTVV.

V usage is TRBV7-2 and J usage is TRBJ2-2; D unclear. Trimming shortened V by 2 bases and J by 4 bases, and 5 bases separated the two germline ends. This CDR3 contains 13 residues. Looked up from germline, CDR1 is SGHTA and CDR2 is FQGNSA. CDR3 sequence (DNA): TGTGCCAGCAGCTTATTCGTCACCGGGGAGCTGTTTTTT. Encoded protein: CASSLFVTGELFF.

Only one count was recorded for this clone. CDR3 sequence reads: CASSLDRTRPSYEQYF. As DNA, the CDR3 is TGTGCCAGCAGCTTAGACCGGACGCGACCCTCCTACGAGCAGTACTTC. This chain links TRBV7-8 with TRBJ2-7; D ambiguous. The V gene lost 1 base and the J gene lost 0 bases, with 13 bases spanning the gap. Per the germline V gene, CDR1 is SGHVS and CDR2 is FQNEAQ. This CDR3 is 16 amino acids long.

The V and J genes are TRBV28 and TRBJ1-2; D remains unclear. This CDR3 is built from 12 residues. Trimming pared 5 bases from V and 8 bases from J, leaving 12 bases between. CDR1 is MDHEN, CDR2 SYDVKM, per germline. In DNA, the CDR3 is TGTGCCAGCAGTCTGGCGGGCACAGGCTACACCTTC. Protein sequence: CASSLAGTGYTF.

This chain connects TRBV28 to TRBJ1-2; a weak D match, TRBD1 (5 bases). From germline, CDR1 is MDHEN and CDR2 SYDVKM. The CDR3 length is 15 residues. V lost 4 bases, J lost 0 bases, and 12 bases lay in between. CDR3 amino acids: CASSSWDGSNYGYTF. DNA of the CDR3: TGTGCCAGCAGTTCCTGGGACGGCTCTAACTATGGCTACACCTTC.

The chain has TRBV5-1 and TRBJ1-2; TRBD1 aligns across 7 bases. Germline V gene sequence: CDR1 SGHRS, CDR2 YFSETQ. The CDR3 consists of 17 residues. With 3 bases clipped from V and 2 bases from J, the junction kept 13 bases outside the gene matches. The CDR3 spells CASSSSPGQLANYGYTF. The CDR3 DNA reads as TGCGCCAGCAGCTCCTCCCCGGGACAGCTCGCAAACTATGGCTACACCTTC.

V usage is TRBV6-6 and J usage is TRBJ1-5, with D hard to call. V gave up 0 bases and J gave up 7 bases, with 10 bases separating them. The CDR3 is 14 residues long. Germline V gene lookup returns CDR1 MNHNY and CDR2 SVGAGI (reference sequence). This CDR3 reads CASSYSSPGQPQHF. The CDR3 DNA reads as TGTGCCAGCAGTTACTCGAGCCCGGGGCAGCCCCAGCATTTT.

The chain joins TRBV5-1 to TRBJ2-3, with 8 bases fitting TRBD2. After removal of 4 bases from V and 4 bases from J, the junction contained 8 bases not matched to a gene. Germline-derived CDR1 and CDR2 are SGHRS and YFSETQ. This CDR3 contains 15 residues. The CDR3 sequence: CASSGLAGRADTQYF. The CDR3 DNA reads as TGCGCCAGCAGCGGCTTAGCGGGACGTGCAGATACGCAGTATTTT.

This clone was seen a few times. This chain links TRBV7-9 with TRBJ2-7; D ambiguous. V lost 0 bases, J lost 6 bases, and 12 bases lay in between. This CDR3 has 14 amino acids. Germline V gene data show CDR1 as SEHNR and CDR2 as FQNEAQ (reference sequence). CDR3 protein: CASSLASGRLEQYF. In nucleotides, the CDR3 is TGTGCCAGCAGCTTAGCCTCAGGCCGGCTCGAGCAGTACTTC.

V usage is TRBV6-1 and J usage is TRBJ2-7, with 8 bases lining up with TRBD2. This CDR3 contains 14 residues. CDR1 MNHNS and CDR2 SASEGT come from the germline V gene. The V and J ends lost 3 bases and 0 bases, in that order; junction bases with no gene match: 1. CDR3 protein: CASSDGGVSYEQYF. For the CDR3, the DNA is TGTGCCAGCAGTGACGGGGGGGTCTCCTACGAGCAGTACTTC.

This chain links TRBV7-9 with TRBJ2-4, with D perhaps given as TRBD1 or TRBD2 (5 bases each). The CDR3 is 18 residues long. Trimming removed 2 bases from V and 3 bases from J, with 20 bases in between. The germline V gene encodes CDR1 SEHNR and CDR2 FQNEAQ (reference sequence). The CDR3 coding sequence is TGTGCCAGCAGCTTATTTGGGCAGGGAGTAAAAGACAAAAACATTCAGTACTTC. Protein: CASSLFGQGVKDKNIQYF.

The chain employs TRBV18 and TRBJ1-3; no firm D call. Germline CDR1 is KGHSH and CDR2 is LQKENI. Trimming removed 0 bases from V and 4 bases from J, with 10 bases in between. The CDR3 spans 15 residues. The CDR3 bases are TGTGCCAGCTCACCACCGGCCGGTTCCGGAAACACCATATATTTT. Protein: CASSPPAGSGNTIYF.

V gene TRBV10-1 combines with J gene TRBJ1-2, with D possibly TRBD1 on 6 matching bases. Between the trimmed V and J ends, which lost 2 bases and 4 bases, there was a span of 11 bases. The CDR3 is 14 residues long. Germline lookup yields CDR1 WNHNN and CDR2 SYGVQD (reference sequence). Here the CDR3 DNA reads TGCGCCAGCAGTGAGGCAGGGGTCGGCTATGGCTACACCTTC. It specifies CASSEAGVGYGYTF.

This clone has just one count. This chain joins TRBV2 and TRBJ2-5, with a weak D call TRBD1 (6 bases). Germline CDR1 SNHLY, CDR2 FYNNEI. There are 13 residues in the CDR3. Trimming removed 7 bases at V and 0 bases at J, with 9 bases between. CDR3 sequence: CASTGEYQETQYF. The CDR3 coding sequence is TGTGCCAGCACAGGGGAGTACCAAGAGACCCAGTACTTC.

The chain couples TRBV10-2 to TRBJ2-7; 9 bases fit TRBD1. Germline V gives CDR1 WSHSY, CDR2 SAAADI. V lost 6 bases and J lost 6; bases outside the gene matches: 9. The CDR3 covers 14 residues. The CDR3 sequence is CASRRQGVAPEQYF. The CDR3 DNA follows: TGCGCCAGCAGGCGACAGGGGGTGGCCCCCGAGCAGTACTTC.

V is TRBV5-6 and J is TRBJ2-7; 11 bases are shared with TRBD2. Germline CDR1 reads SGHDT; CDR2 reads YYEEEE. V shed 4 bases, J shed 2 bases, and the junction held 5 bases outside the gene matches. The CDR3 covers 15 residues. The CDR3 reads CASSPVAGGPYEQYF. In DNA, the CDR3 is TGTGCCAGCAGCCCTGTAGCGGGAGGGCCCTACGAGCAGTACTTC.

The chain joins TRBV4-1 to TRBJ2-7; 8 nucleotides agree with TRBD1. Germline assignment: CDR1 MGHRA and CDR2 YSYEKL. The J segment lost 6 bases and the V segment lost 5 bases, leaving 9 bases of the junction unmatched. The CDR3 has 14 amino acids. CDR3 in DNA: TGCGCCAGCAGCGCTGGGACAGGCTTGGGCGAGCAGTACTTC. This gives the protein CASSAGTGLGEQYF.

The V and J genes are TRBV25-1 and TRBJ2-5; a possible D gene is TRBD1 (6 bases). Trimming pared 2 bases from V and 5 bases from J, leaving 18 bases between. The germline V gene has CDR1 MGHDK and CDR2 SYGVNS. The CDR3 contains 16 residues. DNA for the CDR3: TGTGCCAGCAGTGAAGGCCTTCACAGGGCTCGGGAGACCCAGTACTTC. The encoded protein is CASSEGLHRARETQYF.

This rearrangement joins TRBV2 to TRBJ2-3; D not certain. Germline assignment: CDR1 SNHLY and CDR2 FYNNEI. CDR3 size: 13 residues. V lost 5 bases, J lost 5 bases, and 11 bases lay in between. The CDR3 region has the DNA TGTGCCAGCAGTCCTCCCGGGCTAGATACGCAGTATTTT. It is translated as CASSPPGLDTQYF.

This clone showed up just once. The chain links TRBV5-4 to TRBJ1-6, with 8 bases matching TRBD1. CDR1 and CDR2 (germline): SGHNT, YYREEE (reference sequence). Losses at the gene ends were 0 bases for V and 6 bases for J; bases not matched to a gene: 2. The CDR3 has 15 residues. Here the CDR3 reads CASSLDQGANSPLHF. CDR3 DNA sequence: TGTGCCAGCAGCTTGGACCAGGGGGCTAATTCACCCCTCCACTTT.